Each of the 29 T cell receptor beta chains below was sequenced from the same sample in a study of T cell responses to AZD1222 COVID-19 vaccine. Repertoires were generated with immunoSEQ multiplex PCR, while TCRdb's copy carries only in-frame clones and drops some. The repertoire holds some 150,000 clones, approximately 90% seen once, with approximately 2% in the top ten. The source material was peripheral blood, sampled 28 days after the second AZD1222 dose. These receptors came from an adult who received the AZD1222 COVID-19 vaccine.

J is TRBJ1-1 and V is TRBV5-5; no clear D gene. V lost 2 bases to trimming and J lost 3 bases, with 11 bases between them. The germline V gene has CDR1 SGHKS and CDR2 YYEKEE (reference sequence). The CDR3 is 14 amino acids. The CDR3 reads CASSLGAGDTEAFF. The CDR3 DNA follows: TGTGCCAGCAGCTTAGGAGCTGGGGACACTGAAGCTTTCTTT.

This chain joins TRBV7-9 and TRBJ1-1, with 7 bases matching TRBD1. With V trimmed by 5 bases and J by 1 base, 4 bases remained unmatched. CDR1 SEHNR and CDR2 FQNEAQ come from the germline V gene (reference sequence). The length of the CDR3 is 14 residues. The CDR3 is CASSDWTGNTEAFF. The CDR3 coding sequence is TGTGCCAGCAGCGACTGGACAGGGAACACTGAAGCTTTCTTT.

V and J are TRBV7-8 and TRBJ2-7; TRBD2 agrees at 7 bases. Germline CDR1 reads SGHVS; CDR2 reads FQNEAQ. Trimming at V came to 0 bases and at J to 0 bases, leaving 8 bases not matched to a gene. CDR3 length: 17 residues. Here the CDR3 DNA reads TGTGCCAGCAGCTTAGCCCCTATTGGCGGGGGCTCCTACGAGCAGTACTTC. Protein: CASSLAPIGGGSYEQYF.

The rearrangement uses TRBV25-1 and TRBJ2-5; TRBD2 is a possible D gene (6 bases). CDR1 and CDR2 from the germline V gene are MGHDK and SYGVNS. Deletions cut 3 bases from V and 7 bases from J, with 18 bases between. The CDR3 covers 15 residues. The CDR3 region is CASSDPQRAGGTQYF. CDR3 sequence (DNA): TGTGCCAGCAGTGATCCCCAGCGGGCCGGGGGGACCCAGTACTTC. The full variable domain, rest sourced from reference TRBV25-1 and TRBJ2-5, is EADIYQTPRYLVIGTGKKITLECSQTMGHDKMYWYQQDPGMELHLIHYSYGVNSTEKGDLSSESTVSRIRTEHFPLTLESARPSHTSQYLCASSDPQRAGGTQYFGPGTRLLVL.

The V and J genes are TRBV27 and TRBJ2-5; D perhaps matches TRBD2 (5 bases). This CDR3 comprises 16 residues. Germline CDR1 is MNHEY and CDR2 is SMNVEV (reference sequence). V was cut by 2 bases and J by 5 bases, with 18 bases left in between. The CDR3 DNA reads TGTGCCAGCAGTTTAAGTTGGGTCGCCCCGGGGGAGACCCAGTACTTC. Protein sequence: CASSLSWVAPGETQYF.

This clone is a singleton in its sample. The chain is built from TRBV27 and TRBJ2-7, with a possible D match to TRBD1 (5 bases). Trimming cost V 7 bases and J 4 bases, with 8 bases left between them. Germline values: CDR1 MNHEY, CDR2 SMNVEV (reference sequence). The CDR3 runs to 11 residues. CDR3 residues: CASNQGYEQYF. The CDR3 region has the DNA TGTGCCAGCAATCAGGGTTACGAGCAGTACTTC.

The rearrangement uses TRBV19 and TRBJ2-5; a possible D gene is TRBD1 (6 bases). V lost 1 base and J 2 bases, leaving 11 bases between the germline ends. Per germline, CDR1 LNHDA and CDR2 SQIVND (reference sequence). There are 15 residues in the CDR3. The CDR3 sequence: CASSIGRTDQETQYF. As DNA, the CDR3 is TGTGCCAGTAGTATAGGTCGGACAGATCAAGAGACCCAGTACTTC.

V and J are TRBV10-1 and TRBJ2-2; 11 nucleotides match TRBD2. This CDR3 is 16 amino acids long. CDR1 and CDR2 (germline): WNHNN, SYGVQD (reference sequence). V lost 3 bases, J lost 1 base, and 1 base stayed unmatched. The CDR3 loop reads CASSEGLAGNTGELFF. In DNA, the CDR3 is TGCGCCAGCAGTGAAGGACTAGCGGGGAACACCGGGGAGCTGTTTTTT.

The V gene is TRBV9, the J gene TRBJ2-2; D is uncertain. V shed 7 bases and J shed 0 bases, with 13 bases lying between them. The germline V gene encodes CDR1 SGDLS and CDR2 YYNGEE. This CDR3 comprises 15 residues. CDR3 sequence (DNA): TGTGCCAGCTCCAAGATACCTACGAACACCGGGGAGCTGTTTTTT. Translated: CASSKIPTNTGELFF.

The chain carries TRBV2 and TRBJ2-1; 7 bases agree with TRBD2. The CDR3 is made up of 15 amino acids. Germline CDR1 is SNHLY and CDR2 is FYNNEI. V dropped 3 bases and J dropped 8; count of bases not matched to a gene: 10. The CDR3 is CASSDGAGAFYEQFF. DNA of the CDR3: TGTGCCAGCAGTGATGGGGCGGGAGCGTTCTATGAGCAGTTCTTC. Filled out from reference TRBV2 and TRBJ2-1, the complete variable domain reads EPEVTQTPSHQVTQMGQEVILRCVPISNHLYFYWYRQILGQKVEFLVSFYNNEISEKSEIFDDQFSVERPDGSNFTLKIRSTKLEDSAMYFCASSDGAGAFYEQFFGPGTRLTVL.

The CDR3 region is CASTTEGATNEKLFF. The CDR3 nucleotides are TGTGCCAGCACCACCGAGGGGGCAACTAATGAAAAACTGTTTTTT. V is TRBV28 and J is TRBJ1-4; a possible D gene is TRBD1 (6 bases). The V gene's germline CDR1 is MDHEN and CDR2 SYDVKM. V lost 7 bases and J 0 bases, leaving 12 bases between the germline ends. The CDR3 is made up of 15 amino acids.

This chain uses TRBV27 with TRBJ1-5, with D unclear. The V and J ends lost 5 bases and 0 bases respectively, with 11 bases between them. In germline, CDR1 is MNHEY, CDR2 SMNVEV (reference sequence). This CDR3 has 15 amino acids. The CDR3 sequence is CASSPRHNSNQPQHF. CDR3 bases: TGTGCCAGCAGTCCGCGACACAATAGCAATCAGCCCCAGCATTTT.

V usage is TRBV7-9 and J usage is TRBJ1-2, with 10 bases aligning to TRBD1. After removal of 4 bases from V and 7 bases from J, the junction contained 6 bases not matched to a gene. This CDR3 region has 14 residues. Looked up from germline, CDR1 is SEHNR and CDR2 is FQNEAQ (reference sequence). CDR3 bases: TGTGCCAGCAGCTCCGATAGGGACAGGGGTGGCTACACCTTC. Protein product: CASSSDRDRGGYTF.

The CDR3 protein is CASSFRDTDTDTQYF. The CDR3 nucleotides read TGTGCCAGCAGCTTTAGGGACACGGACACAGATACGCAGTATTTT. This chain uses TRBV7-9 with TRBJ2-3; a weak D match, TRBD1 (6 bases). The V gene's germline CDR1 is SEHNR and CDR2 FQNEAQ (reference sequence). CDR3 size: 15 residues. Trimming left V 3 bases short and J 2 bases short, with 12 bases between.

The chain carries TRBV6-5 and TRBJ2-3; D is perhaps TRBD1 or TRBD2 (6 bases each). The ends were cut back, 4 bases at V and 1 base at J, with 9 bases in the middle. CDR1 is MNHEY, CDR2 SVGAGI, per germline. This CDR3 comprises 14 residues. The CDR3 nucleotides read TGTGCCAGCAGTTGGAGGGGGGGCACAGATACGCAGTATTTT. Its translation: CASSWRGGTDTQYF.

CDR3 protein: CASSPGTLKETQYF. Here the CDR3 DNA reads TGTGCCAGCAGCCCCGGGACCCTCAAAGAGACCCAGTACTTC. The chain joins TRBV7-6 to TRBJ2-5, with D perhaps matching TRBD1 or TRBD2 (5 bases each). This CDR3 is built from 14 residues. Germline lookup yields CDR1 SGHVS and CDR2 FNYEAQ. V was pared by 5 bases and J by 3 bases, with 13 bases between.

J is TRBJ1-6 and V is TRBV11-2; D remains unclear. CDR1 is SGHAT, CDR2 FQNNGV, per germline. The CDR3 consists of 17 residues. V dropped 5 bases and J dropped 0 bases, with 14 bases sitting between them. The DNA for the CDR3 is TGTGCCAGCAGCCGGGCGCTAATAGGCTCCTATAATTCACCCCTCCACTTT. Its translation is CASSRALIGSYNSPLHF.

The chain carries TRBV15 and TRBJ1-1; possible D gene TRBD1, 6 bases. The V and J ends lost 3 bases and 1 base respectively, with 9 bases between them. Germline V gene lookup returns CDR1 LNHNV and CDR2 YYDKDF (reference sequence). There are 14 residues in the CDR3. The CDR3 coding sequence is TGTGCCACCAGCAGGAGGGGGTCGAACACTGAAGCTTTCTTT. It yields the protein CATSRRGSNTEAFF. The entire variable domain, with the rest obtained from reference TRBV15 and TRBJ1-1, is as follows: DAMVIQNPRYQVTQFGKPVTLSCSQTLNHNVMYWYQQKSSQAPKLLFHYYDKDFNNEADTPDNFQSRRPNTSFCFLDIRSPGLGDTAMYLCATSRRGSNTEAFFGQGTRLTVV.

V and J are TRBV2 and TRBJ2-5, with 14 bases lining up with TRBD2. In germline, CDR1 is SNHLY, CDR2 FYNNEI. This CDR3 region has 16 residues. The ends lost 3 bases at V and 1 base at J; junction bases unmatched: 1. This CDR3 is CASSEGLAGVQETQYF. Written as DNA, the CDR3 is TGTGCCAGCAGTGAGGGACTAGCGGGGGTCCAAGAGACCCAGTACTTC.

The rearrangement links TRBV5-1 to TRBJ1-2, with a tentative D call TRBD1 (6 bases). The CDR3 has 13 amino acids. Trimming left V 2 bases short and J 7 bases short, with 12 bases between. Per the germline V gene, CDR1 is SGHRS and CDR2 is YFSETQ. The chain's CDR3 is CASSLRPGVGYTF. The CDR3 DNA reads as TGCGCCAGCAGCTTAAGGCCAGGGGTTGGCTACACCTTC.

This clone was observed once. CDR3 bases: TGTGCCAGCAGCTCCCGACCCCTGGGCACAGATACGCAGTATTTT. Amino acids: CASSSRPLGTDTQYF. The V gene is TRBV6-6, the J gene TRBJ2-3, with no clear D. The CDR3 sequence is 15 residues long. Germline CDR1 and CDR2: MNHNY and SVGAGI (reference sequence). V was cut by 6 bases and J by 1 base, with 14 bases left in between.

The chain joins TRBV19 to TRBJ2-1; 11 nucleotides align to TRBD2. The V gene end was trimmed by 7 bases and the J gene end by 6 bases; junction bases not matched to a gene: 2. CDR1 LNHDA and CDR2 SQIVND come from the germline V gene (reference sequence). The CDR3 sequence is 13 residues long. In DNA, the CDR3 is TGTGCCAGTAATAGCGGGAGGGCCAATGAGCAGTTCTTC. It translates to CASNSGRANEQFF.

The rearrangement links TRBV11-3 to TRBJ2-1, with 8 positions matching TRBD2. The CDR3 sequence is 15 residues long. Per the germline V gene, CDR1 is SGHNT and CDR2 is YENEEA. J gave up 8 bases and V 1 base, and 7 bases lay outside the gene matches. The CDR3, as DNA: TGTGCCAGCAGCTTAGGCGGGACTAGTTCGGATGAGCAGTTCTTC. This encodes CASSLGGTSSDEQFF.

The V call is TRBV7-2, the J call TRBJ1-5; D perhaps matches TRBD1 (5 bases). The CDR3 has 16 residues. CDR1 and CDR2 from the germline V gene are SGHTA and FQGNSA. V lost 4 bases to trimming and J lost 5 bases, with 18 bases between them. The CDR3 region is CASSSQGGPGYQPQHF. DNA for the CDR3: TGTGCCAGCAGCTCGCAGGGTGGTCCAGGATATCAGCCCCAGCATTTT.

The chain combines TRBV24-1 with TRBJ2-2; no reliable D call. V dropped 2 bases and J dropped 1 base, with 7 bases sitting between them. This CDR3 has 15 residues. Germline values: CDR1 KGHDR, CDR2 SFDVKD. The CDR3 nucleotides are TGTGCCACCAGTGATTCCCAGAGGAACACCGGGGAGCTGTTTTTT. It is translated as CATSDSQRNTGELFF.

The V gene is TRBV27, the J gene TRBJ1-2, with a possible D match to TRBD1 (5 bases). The CDR3 spans 15 residues. Trimming left V 0 bases short and J 1 base short, with 9 bases between. Germline V gene sequence: CDR1 MNHEY, CDR2 SMNVEV (reference sequence). The CDR3 reads CASSLSGAINYGYTF. CDR3 coding DNA: TGTGCCAGCAGTTTATCAGGGGCCATTAACTATGGCTACACCTTC.

The J gene is TRBJ2-4, the V gene TRBV7-3; D ambiguous. CDR3 size: 13 residues. CDR1 SGHTA and CDR2 FQGTGA come from the germline V gene. V was trimmed by 1 base and J by 2 bases, leaving 3 bases between them. The CDR3 sequence is CASSLNPKNIQYF. In DNA, the CDR3 is TGTGCCAGCAGCTTAAATCCCAAAAACATTCAGTACTTC.

V and J are TRBV30 and TRBJ1-2; 8 bases are shared with TRBD1. The V gene's germline CDR1 is GTSNPN and CDR2 SVGIG (reference sequence). V was clipped by 3 bases and J by 4 bases; unmatched bases: 13. The CDR3 covers 16 residues. The CDR3 bases are TGTGCCTGGAGACCTCCGGGACAGGAAGGTCGCTATGGCTACACCTTC. It translates to CAWRPPGQEGRYGYTF.

The chain has TRBV7-9 and TRBJ1-1; 7 bases align to TRBD1. The germline V gene encodes CDR1 SEHNR and CDR2 FQNEAQ (reference sequence). Germline trimming cut 3 bases from V and 4 bases from J; bases unmatched to any gene: 5. This CDR3 is 14 amino acids long. CDR3 protein: CASSFFQGGTEAFF. CDR3 in DNA: TGTGCCAGCAGCTTTTTTCAGGGGGGCACTGAAGCTTTCTTT.